The clone carrying this T cell receptor beta chain was recorded a few times. Its antigen is unknown. Germline V lookup: CDR1 SGDLS, CDR2 YYNGEE. The CDR3 has 14 amino acids. V trimming: 3 bases; J trimming: 5 bases; junction bases outside the gene matches: 5. The entry originates in a study of cytomegalovirus exposure and HLA in healthy donors. The study ran its PCR with 60 Vbeta and 13 Jbeta primers. Clones were read by immunoSEQ multiplex PCR, and TCRdb kept only the in-frame ones, dropping some. The repertoire includes 160,000 or so clones, about three quarters of them detected once, and about 4.5% sits in the top ten. General study findings and limits: A later analysis linked a missense variant in DCLRE1C to the trimming of TCR beta V and J genes. Some public TCRs appeared in many individuals, while most sequences were rare. In a later analysis, at a false discovery rate of 0.05, 15,000 to 20,000 TCR beta sequences matched HLA alleles. Available immune exposure information covered CMV serostatus only.

The sequence derives from a young man in good health and CMV-seropositive. The chain combines TRBV9 with TRBJ2-5; 9 bases map to TRBD1. Material for sequencing was PBMCs. Here the CDR3 reads CASSAGTGRETQYF. In DNA form, the CDR3 reads TGTGCCAGCAGCGCCGGGACAGGGAGGGAGACCCAGTACTTC.